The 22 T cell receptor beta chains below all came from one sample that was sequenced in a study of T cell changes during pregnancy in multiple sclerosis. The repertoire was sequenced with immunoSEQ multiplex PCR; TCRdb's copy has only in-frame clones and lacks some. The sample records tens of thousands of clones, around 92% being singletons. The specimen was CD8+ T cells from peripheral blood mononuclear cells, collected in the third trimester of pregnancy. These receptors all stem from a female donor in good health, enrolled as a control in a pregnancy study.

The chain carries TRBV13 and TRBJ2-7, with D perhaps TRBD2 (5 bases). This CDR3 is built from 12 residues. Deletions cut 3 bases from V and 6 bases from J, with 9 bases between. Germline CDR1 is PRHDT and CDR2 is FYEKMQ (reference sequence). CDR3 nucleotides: TGTGCCAGCAGCTTGGAAGGGAGCGAGCAGTACTTC. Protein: CASSLEGSEQYF.

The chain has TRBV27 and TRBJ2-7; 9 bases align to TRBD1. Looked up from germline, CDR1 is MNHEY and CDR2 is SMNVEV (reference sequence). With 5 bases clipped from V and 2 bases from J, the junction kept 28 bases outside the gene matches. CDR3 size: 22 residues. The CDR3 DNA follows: TGTGCCAGCAGTGGCGCCCCTCCCCTACCTCCCCTTTCGGGACAGGGAACCTACGAGCAGTACTTC. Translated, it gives CASSGAPPLPPLSGQGTYEQYF.

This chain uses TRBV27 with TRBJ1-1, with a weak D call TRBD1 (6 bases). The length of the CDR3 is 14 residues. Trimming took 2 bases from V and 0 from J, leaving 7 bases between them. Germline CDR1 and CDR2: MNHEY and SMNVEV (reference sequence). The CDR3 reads CASSLTGMNTEAFF. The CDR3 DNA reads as TGTGCCAGCAGTTTAACAGGGATGAACACTGAAGCTTTCTTT.

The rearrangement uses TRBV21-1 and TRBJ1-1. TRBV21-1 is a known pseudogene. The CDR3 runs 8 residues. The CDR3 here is CASSKAFF. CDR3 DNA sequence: TGTGCCAGCAGTAAAGCTTTCTTT.

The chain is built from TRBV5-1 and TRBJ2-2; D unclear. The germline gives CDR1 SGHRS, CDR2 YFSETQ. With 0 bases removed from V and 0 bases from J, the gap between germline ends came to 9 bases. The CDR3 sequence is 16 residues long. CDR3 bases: TGCGCCAGCAGCTTGGTAGAACGCGCGAACACCGGGGAGCTGTTTTTT. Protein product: CASSLVERANTGELFF.

The CDR3 loop is CASSEKTGVFYGYTF. In nucleotides, the CDR3 is TGTGCCAGCAGTGAAAAGACAGGGGTTTTCTATGGCTACACCTTC. V usage is TRBV6-1 and J usage is TRBJ1-2, with 8 bases aligning to TRBD1. V shed 2 bases, J shed 4 bases, and the junction held 6 bases outside the gene matches. CDR1 and CDR2 from the germline V gene are MNHNS and SASEGT. The CDR3 has 15 amino acids.

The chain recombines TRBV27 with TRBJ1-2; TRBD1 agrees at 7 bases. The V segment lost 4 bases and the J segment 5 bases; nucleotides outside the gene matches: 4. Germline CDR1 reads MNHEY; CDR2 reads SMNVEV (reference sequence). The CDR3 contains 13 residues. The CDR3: CASSSGGWYGYTF. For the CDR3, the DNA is TGTGCCAGCAGTTCAGGGGGTTGGTATGGCTACACCTTC.

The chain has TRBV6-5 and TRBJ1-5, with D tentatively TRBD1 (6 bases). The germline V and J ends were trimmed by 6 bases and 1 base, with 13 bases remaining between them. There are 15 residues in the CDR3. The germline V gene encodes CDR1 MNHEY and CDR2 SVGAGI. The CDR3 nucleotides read TGTGCCAGCAGCCTACAGGGAAGAAGCAATCAGCCCCAGCATTTT. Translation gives CASSLQGRSNQPQHF.

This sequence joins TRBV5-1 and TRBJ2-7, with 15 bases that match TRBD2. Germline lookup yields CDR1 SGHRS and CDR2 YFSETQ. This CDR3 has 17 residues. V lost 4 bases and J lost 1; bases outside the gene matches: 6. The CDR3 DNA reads TGCGCCAGCAGCGCCGGGACTAGCGGGGGGCGGTCCTACGAGCAGTACTTC. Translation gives CASSAGTSGGRSYEQYF.

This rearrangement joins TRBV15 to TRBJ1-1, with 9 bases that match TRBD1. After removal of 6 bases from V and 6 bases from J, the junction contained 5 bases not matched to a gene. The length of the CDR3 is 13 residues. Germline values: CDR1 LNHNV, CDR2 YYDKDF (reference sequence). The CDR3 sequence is CATRFTGGPEAFF. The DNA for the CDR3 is TGTGCCACCAGATTTACAGGGGGCCCTGAAGCTTTCTTT. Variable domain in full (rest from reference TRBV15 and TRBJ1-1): DAMVIQNPRYQVTQFGKPVTLSCSQTLNHNVMYWYQQKSSQAPKLLFHYYDKDFNNEADTPDNFQSRRPNTSFCFLDIRSPGLGDTAMYLCATRFTGGPEAFFGQGTRLTVV.

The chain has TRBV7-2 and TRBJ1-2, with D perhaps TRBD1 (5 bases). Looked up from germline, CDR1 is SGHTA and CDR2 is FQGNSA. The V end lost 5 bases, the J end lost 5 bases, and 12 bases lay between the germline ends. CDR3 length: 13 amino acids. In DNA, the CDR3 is TGTGCCAGCAGCCCTGCGGGGGATTATGGCTACACCTTC. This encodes CASSPAGDYGYTF. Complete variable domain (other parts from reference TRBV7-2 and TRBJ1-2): GAGVSQSPSNKVTEKGKDVELRCDPISGHTALYWYRQSLGQGLEFLIYFQGNSAPDKSGLPSDRFSAERTGGSVSTLTIQRTQQEDSAVYLCASSPAGDYGYTFGSGTRLTVV.

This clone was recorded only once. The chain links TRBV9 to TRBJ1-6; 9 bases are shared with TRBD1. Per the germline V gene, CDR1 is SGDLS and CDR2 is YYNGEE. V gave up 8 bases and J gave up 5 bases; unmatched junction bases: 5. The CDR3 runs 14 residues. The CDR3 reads CASGQGLHNSPLHF. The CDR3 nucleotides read TGTGCCAGTGGACAGGGGCTTCATAATTCACCCCTCCACTTT.

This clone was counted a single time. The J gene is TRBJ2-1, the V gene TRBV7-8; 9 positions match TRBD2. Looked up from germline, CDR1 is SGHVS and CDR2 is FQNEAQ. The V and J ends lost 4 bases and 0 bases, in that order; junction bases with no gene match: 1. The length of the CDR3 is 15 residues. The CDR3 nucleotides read TGTGCCAGCAGCTGGCGGGGGGGCTCCTACAATGAGCAGTTCTTC. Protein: CASSWRGGSYNEQFF.

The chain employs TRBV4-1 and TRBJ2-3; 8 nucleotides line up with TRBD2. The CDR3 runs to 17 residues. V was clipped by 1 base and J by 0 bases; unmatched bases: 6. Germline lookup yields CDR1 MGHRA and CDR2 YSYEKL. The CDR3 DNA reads TGCGCCAGCAGCCAAGGGTTGCGGGGGGTTAGCACAGATACGCAGTATTTT. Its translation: CASSQGLRGVSTDTQYF.

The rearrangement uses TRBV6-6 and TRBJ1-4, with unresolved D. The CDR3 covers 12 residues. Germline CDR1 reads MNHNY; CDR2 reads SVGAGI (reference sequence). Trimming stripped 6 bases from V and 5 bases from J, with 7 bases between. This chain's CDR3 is CASRAVNEKLFF. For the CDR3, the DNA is TGTGCCAGCAGGGCGGTAAATGAAAAACTGTTTTTT.

The CDR3 region has the DNA TGCGCCAGCAGCTTTAGTATTTCTAGCACAGATACGCAGTATTTT. This encodes CASSFSISSTDTQYF. This chain connects TRBV5-1 to TRBJ2-3; no clear D. This CDR3 has 15 amino acids. CDR1 and CDR2 from the germline V gene are SGHRS and YFSETQ. Trimming cost V 2 bases and J 0 bases, with 10 bases left between them. The full variable domain, its missing parts supplied by reference TRBV5-1 and TRBJ2-3, is KAGVTQTPRYLIKTRGQQVTLSCSPISGHRSVSWYQQTPGQGLQFLFEYFSETQRNKGNFPGRFSGRQFSNSRSEMNVSTLELGDSALYLCASSFSISSTDTQYFGPGTRLTVL.

The CDR3 protein is CASSFGSDNQPQHF. DNA for the CDR3: TGTGCCAGCAGTTTCGGGTCAGACAATCAGCCCCAGCATTTT. The genes are TRBV27 and TRBJ1-5; D is unclear. V lost 3 bases to trimming and J lost 3 bases, with 9 bases between them. Germline loops: CDR1 MNHEY, CDR2 SMNVEV (reference sequence). This CDR3 spans 14 amino acids.

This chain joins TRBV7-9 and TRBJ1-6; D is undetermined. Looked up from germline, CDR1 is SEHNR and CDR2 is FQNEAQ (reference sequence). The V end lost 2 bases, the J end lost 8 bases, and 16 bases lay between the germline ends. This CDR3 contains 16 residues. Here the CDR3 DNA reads TGTGCCAGCAGCTTATTAAACCCTGCACCGGATTCACCCCTCCACTTT. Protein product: CASSLLNPAPDSPLHF.

The CDR3 nucleotides are TGTGCCAGCAGGGGACAGTCCTACGAGCAGTACTTC. It yields the protein CASRGQSYEQYF. This sequence joins TRBV2 and TRBJ2-7; 7 bases agree with TRBD1. This CDR3 spans 12 amino acids. Germline V lookup: CDR1 SNHLY, CDR2 FYNNEI. The V segment lost 6 bases and the J segment 1 base; nucleotides outside the gene matches: 0.

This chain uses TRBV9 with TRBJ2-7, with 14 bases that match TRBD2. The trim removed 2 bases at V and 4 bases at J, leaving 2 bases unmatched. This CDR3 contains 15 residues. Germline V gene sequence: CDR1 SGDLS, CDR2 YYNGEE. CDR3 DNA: TGTGCCAGCAGCGTCGGACTAGCGGGGGGATACGAGCAGTACTTC. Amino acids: CASSVGLAGGYEQYF. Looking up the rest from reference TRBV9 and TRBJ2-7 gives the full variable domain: DSGVTQTPKHLITATGQRVTLRCSPRSGDLSVYWYQQSLDQGLQFLIQYYNGEERAKGNILERFSAQQFPDLHSELNLSSLELGDSALYFCASSVGLAGGYEQYFGPGTRLTVT.

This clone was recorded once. The CDR3 DNA is TGCGCCAGCAGCCAGTCACCGGGACAGGGGAATGAGCAGTTCTTC. Encoded protein: CASSQSPGQGNEQFF. The chain uses TRBV4-1 and TRBJ2-1, with 10 nucleotides matching TRBD1. Germline V gene lookup returns CDR1 MGHRA and CDR2 YSYEKL. The CDR3 runs 15 residues. After removal of 3 bases from V and 7 bases from J, the junction contained 6 bases not matched to a gene.

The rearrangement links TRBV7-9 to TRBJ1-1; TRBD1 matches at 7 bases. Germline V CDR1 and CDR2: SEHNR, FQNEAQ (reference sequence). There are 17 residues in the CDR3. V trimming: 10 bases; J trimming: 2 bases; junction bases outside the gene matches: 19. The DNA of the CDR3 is TGTGCCACCTCGACCCTCCCTTCGACAGGGCTAAACACTGAAGCTTTCTTT. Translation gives CATSTLPSTGLNTEAFF.